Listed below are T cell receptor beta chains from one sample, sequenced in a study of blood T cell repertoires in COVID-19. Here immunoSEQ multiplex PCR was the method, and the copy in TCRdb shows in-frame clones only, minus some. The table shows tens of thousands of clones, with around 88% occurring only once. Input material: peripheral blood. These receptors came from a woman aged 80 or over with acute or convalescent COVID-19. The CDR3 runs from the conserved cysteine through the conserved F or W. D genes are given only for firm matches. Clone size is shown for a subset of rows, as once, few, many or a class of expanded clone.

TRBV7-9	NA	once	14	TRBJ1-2	TGTGCCAGCAGCTTAAGGACTTCCTCCTATGGCTACACCTTC	CASSLRTSSYGYTF
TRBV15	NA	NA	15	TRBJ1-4	TGTGCCACCAGCAGAGGAGCACAGTTCGGTGAAAAACTGTTTTTT	CATSRGAQFGEKLFF
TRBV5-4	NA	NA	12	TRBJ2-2	TGTGCCAGCAGCCGCGACACCGGGGAGCTGTTTTTT	CASSRDTGELFF
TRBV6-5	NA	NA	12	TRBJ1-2	TGTGCCAGCAGATTAATAGAGGGTGGCTACACCTTC	CASRLIEGGYTF
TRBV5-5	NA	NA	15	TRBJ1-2	TGTGCCAGCAGCTTGGCCGGACGAGCGGAGGATGGCTACACCTTC	CASSLAGRAEDGYTF
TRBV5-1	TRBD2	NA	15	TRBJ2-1	TGCGCCAGCAGCTTGGTGTTAGCGGGAGTGGATGAGCAGTTCTTC	CASSLVLAGVDEQFF
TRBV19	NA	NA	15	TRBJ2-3	TGTGCCAGTAGTATATCGGGATGGGGCACAGATACGCAGTATTTT	CASSISGWGTDTQYF
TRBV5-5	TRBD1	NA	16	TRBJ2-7	TGTGCCAGCAGCTTGGCCGACAGGGTTCAACACTACGAGCAGTACTTC	CASSLADRVQHYEQYF
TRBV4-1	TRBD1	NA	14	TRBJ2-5	TGCGCCAGCAGCCAGGGACAGCGCATCCCTTTACTATACTTC	CASSQGQRIPLLYF
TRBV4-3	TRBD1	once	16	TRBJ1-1	TGCGCCAGCAGCCAAGATCTCGACAGGGGGGCCACTGAAGCTTTCTTT	CASSQDLDRGATEAFF
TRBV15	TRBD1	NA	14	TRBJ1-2	TGTGCCACCAGCAGTGTAATACAGGGGGCGGGCTACACCTTC	CATSSVIQGAGYTF
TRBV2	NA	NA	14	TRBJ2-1	TGTGCCAGCAGTGGTGCTAGCCTTTACAATGAGCAGTTCTTC	CASSGASLYNEQFF
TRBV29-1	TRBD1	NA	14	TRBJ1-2	TGCAGCGTTGAAGGGGCGGGACAGGGCTATGGCTACACCTTC	CSVEGAGQGYGYTF
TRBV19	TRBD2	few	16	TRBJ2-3	TGTGCCAGTAGTACTGGACTAGCGGGATACACAGATACGCAGTATTTT	CASSTGLAGYTDTQYF
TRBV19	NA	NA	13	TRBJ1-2	TGTGCCAGTGGCTGGTCGGCGGGCGGGGGCTACACCTTC	CASGWSAGGGYTF
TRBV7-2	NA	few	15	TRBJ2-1	TGTGCCAGCAGCTTAATACAGAGCTCCTACAATGAGCAGTTCTTC	CASSLIQSSYNEQFF
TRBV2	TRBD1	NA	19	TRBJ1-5	TGTGCCAGCAGTGAACGCCAGGGACAGGGGGTGGGGAGCAATCAGCCCCAGCATTTT	CASSERQGQGVGSNQPQHF
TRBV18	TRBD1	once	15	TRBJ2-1	TGTGCCAGCTCACGCTTGGGACAGGGGGTATATGAGCAGTTCTTC	CASSRLGQGVYEQFF
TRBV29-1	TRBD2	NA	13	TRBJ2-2	TGCAGCGTCCCCTCGGGGGGGACCGGGGAGCTGTTTTTT	CSVPSGGTGELFF
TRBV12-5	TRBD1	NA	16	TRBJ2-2	TGTGCTAGTGGTCCAAGACAGGGGGCGGCCACCGGGGAGCTGTTTTTT	CASGPRQGAATGELFF
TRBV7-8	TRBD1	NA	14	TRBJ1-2	TGTGCCAGCAGCCTCCGACAGGGGAACTATGGCTACACCTTC	CASSLRQGNYGYTF
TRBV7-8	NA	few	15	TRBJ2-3	TGTGCCAGCAGCTTAGTTCGGCAGGGTGCCGATACGCAGTATTTT	CASSLVRQGADTQYF
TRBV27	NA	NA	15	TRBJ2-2	TGTGCCAGCAGTTGGGGACTGGGAAACACCGGGGAGCTGTTTTTT	CASSWGLGNTGELFF
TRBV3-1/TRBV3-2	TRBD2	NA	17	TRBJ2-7	TGTGCCAGCAGCTTCTTCACTAGCGGGGCACTTTCCTACGAGCAGTACTTC	CASSFFTSGALSYEQYF
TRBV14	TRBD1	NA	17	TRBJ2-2	TGTGCCAGCAGCCCCAACTTGGGACAGGGGGGATCCGGGGAGCTGTTTTTT	CASSPNLGQGGSGELFF
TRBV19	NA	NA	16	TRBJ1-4	TGTGCCAGTACCACCGGGGGGCTTTCGTCAATGGGAAAACTGTTTTTT	CASTTGGLSSMGKLFF